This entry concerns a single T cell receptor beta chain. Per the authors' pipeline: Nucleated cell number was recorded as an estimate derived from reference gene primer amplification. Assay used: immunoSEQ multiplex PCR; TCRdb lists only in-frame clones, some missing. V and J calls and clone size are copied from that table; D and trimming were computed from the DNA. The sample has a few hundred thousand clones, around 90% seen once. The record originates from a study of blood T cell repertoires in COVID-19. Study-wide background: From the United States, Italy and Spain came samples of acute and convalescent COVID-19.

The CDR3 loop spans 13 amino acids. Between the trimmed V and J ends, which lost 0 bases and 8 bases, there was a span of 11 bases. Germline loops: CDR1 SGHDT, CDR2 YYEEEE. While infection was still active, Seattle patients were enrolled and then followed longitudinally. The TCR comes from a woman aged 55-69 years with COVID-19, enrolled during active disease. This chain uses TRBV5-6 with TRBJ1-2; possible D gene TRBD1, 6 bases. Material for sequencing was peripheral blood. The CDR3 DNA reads TGTGCCAGCAGCTTGGACAGGGCGCGGGGCTACACCTTC. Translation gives CASSLDRARGYTF.